This T cell receptor (beta chain) was profiled in a study of T cells in localized non-small cell lung cancer (TCRdb year 2020). In terms of the full investigation: T cell repertoires of about 240 early-stage NSCLC patients were analyzed, with tumors being compared against uninvolved tumor-adjacent lungs. The cohort comprised 236 treatment-naïve NSCLC patients with resected, localized lung tumors. NSCLC patients had a mean age of approximately 66 years, and about 140 were male and around 110 female. Study-level results and caveats: Because the study design was exploratory, TCR variables were selected using unadjusted p-values without false-discovery rate correction. Higher T cell density in blood was associated with longer overall survival, whereas higher clonality in adjacent lung was associated with shorter survival. A median of roughly 58 of the top 100 tumor clones were detected in paired uninvolved adjacent lung, and some 29 of these tumor clones were also found among the top 100 clones of the paired uninvolved adjacent lung. Because multi-region tumor sequencing was not performed, intratumor heterogeneity could not be ruled out. Uninvolved tumor-adjacent lung showed the highest T cell clonality, higher than tumor, which suggests more focused antigenic responses in the uninvolved tumor-adjacent lung.

In the germline V gene, CDR1 corresponds to SGHRS and CDR2 to YFSETQ. Clipping removes 2 bases from V and 11 bases from J, with 7 as the unmatched junction base count. The CDR3, from cysteine to phenylalanine, totals 15 residues. The kept DNA is CDR3 alone, 45 bases in frame from the first base. At diagnosis, peripheral blood, uninvolved tumor-adjacent lung and tumor were collected and stored as a combination of fresh-frozen and FFPE material. For TCR repertoire profiling, the blood samples were analyzed as peripheral blood mononuclear cells. Details on this clone: The antigen it binds to is not known. There are no base qualities to consult, and no much larger clone falls within one base.

The immunoSEQ Assay was used to sequence TCR beta CDR3 regions from DNA. The paper's data handling went like this. T cell density was computed as TCR beta template counts normalized to usable DNA estimated by amplifying housekeeping genes. Richness was estimated with the preseqR package, extrapolating to 400,000 templates for PBMC samples and 120,000 templates for tissue samples. Clonality was calculated as one minus Pielou's evenness. Tissue-enriched TCRs were identified by differential abundance testing using productive amino-acid clonotypes, minimum total count 5 and alpha 0.1. The Jaccard Index and the Morisita Overlap Index were used to measure how much the repertoires overlapped between compartments. GLIPH clustered TCR beta CDR3s with public tetramer-defined viral CDR3s; viral motifs required at least three viral sequences plus V-gene enrichment. TCRdb obtained this table from immuneACCESS and retained in-frame rearrangements with V and J assigned. These tables miss some clones; where compared with another copy, unresolved V genes account for less than half of the shortfall, and the remainder is unexplained. V and J calls and clone size are given by that table; D and trimming were obtained from the DNA. The sample table shows around 41,000 clones, and roughly 90% are seen once. About 10% of the sample belongs to the ten largest clones.

The chain is assembled from TRBV5-1 and TRBJ2-1; 13 junctional bases match TRBD2. The receptor was isolated from a woman aged 35 to 70 with stage II lung adenocarcinoma. The source was PBMCs, collected before any cancer treatment. The nucleotide sequence reads TGCGCCAGCAGCTTAACTAGCGGGAGGGCCACTCAGCAGTTCTTC. The resulting protein is CASSLTSGRATQQFF.